This T cell receptor beta chain was sequenced during a study of T cell changes during pregnancy in multiple sclerosis. V was cut by 3 bases and J by 1 base, with 11 bases left in between. The CDR3 has 15 amino acids. Germline V gives CDR1 SEHNR, CDR2 FQNEAQ (reference sequence). TCRdb's copy holds only in-frame clones and misses some; the assay was immunoSEQ multiplex PCR. Among about 76,000 clones listed, 93% were seen once. The sample here was peripheral blood, taken in the second trimester of pregnancy. The chain joins TRBV7-9 to TRBJ2-3; weak D call: TRBD2 (5 bases). The clonotype originates from a female donor with multiple sclerosis, enrolled in a pregnancy study. The CDR3 protein is CASSFRQLGTDTQYF. The CDR3 region has the DNA TGTGCCAGCAGCTTCCGGCAACTAGGCACAGATACGCAGTATTTT.